The T cell receptor (beta chain) described here comes from a study of control samples from healthy donors and cancer patients. Profiled with immunoSEQ multiplex PCR; TCRdb holds only in-frame clones, not every one. The sample has some 120,000 clones; under 95% are singletons. Sequenced sample: blood. The clonotype comes from a man aged 18 to 35 in good health.

The CDR3 DNA follows: TGTGCCAGCAGCGTAGGTGGGTCAGCTAGGTACAATGAGCAGTTCTTC. This encodes CASSVGGSARYNEQFF. This chain connects TRBV9 to TRBJ2-1; no firm D call. The ends were cut back, 0 bases at V and 4 bases at J, with 14 bases in the middle. CDR1 is SGDLS and CDR2 is YYNGEE in the germline V gene. The CDR3 extends over 16 amino acids.